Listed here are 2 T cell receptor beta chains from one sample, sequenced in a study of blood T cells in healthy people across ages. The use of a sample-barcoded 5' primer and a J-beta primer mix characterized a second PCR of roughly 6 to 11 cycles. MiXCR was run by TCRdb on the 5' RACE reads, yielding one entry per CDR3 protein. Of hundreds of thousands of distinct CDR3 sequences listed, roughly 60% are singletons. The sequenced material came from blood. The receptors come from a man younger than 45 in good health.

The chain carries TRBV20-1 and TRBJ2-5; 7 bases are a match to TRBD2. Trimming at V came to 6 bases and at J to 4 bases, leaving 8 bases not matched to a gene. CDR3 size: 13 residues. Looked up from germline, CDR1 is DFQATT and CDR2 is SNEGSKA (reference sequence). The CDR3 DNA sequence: TGCAGTGCACGGGGGGACCGAAGAGAGACCCAGTACTTC. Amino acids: CSARGDRRETQYF.

Written as DNA, the CDR3 is TGTGCCGCCCAGGGGAGTGGCTATGGCTACACCTTC. Encoded protein: CAAQGSGYGYTF. The V call is TRBV6-1, the J call TRBJ1-2, with D perhaps TRBD1 (6 bases). The CDR3 runs 12 residues. Trimming removed 11 bases at V and 4 bases at J, with 14 bases between. Germline CDR1 MNHNS, CDR2 SASEGT.